Presented here are 25 T cell receptor beta chains from one specimen sequenced in a study of T cells in Graves' hyperthyroidism and ophthalmopathy. What was amplified from RNA transcripts were TCR beta CDR3 regions. An initial round of RT-PCR targeting the TCR CDR3 relied on the HTBI primer set. TCRdb reprocessed the multiplex PCR reads with MiXCR, giving one entry per CDR3 protein. The sample has approximately 400,000 distinct CDR3 sequences, less than 20% seen once. The specimen was blood. The receptors originated from a woman aged 18 to 35 with Graves' hyperthyroidism.

This clonotype was counted ten times or more. This chain uses TRBV7-2 with TRBJ1-6; maybe TRBD1 (5 bases). The length of the CDR3 is 16 residues. Germline values: CDR1 SGHTA, CDR2 FQGNSA. V shed 0 bases and J shed 8 bases, with 14 bases lying between them. The DNA for the CDR3 is TGTGCCAGCAGCTTAGCGGCCGGGGCGGCGGATTCACCCCTCCACTTT. This translates into CASSLAAGAADSPLHF.

With regard to this clonotype: Germline and junction disagree at one end, which may indicate a read error. The chain carries TRBV5-1 and TRBJ2-4, with D tentatively TRBD2 (6 bases). Germline-derived CDR1 and CDR2 are SGHRS and YFSETQ. This CDR3 contains 15 residues. CDR3 in amino acids: CAGSVGGITKNIQYF. CDR3 sequence (DNA): TGTGCCGGCAGCGTGGGCGGGATCACCAAAAACATTCAGTACTTC.

This clonotype was recorded at least ten times. This chain links TRBV2 with TRBJ1-3, with D maybe TRBD1 (6 bases). V lost 6 bases to trimming and J lost 4 bases, with 10 bases between them. Germline assignment: CDR1 SNHLY and CDR2 FYNNEI. CDR3 length equals 13 residues. Written as DNA, the CDR3 is TGTGCCAGCAGGCCAGGGGCGGGAAACACCATATATTTT. This codes for CASRPGAGNTIYF.

This clonotype was seen ten or more times. This chain links TRBV5-1 with TRBJ2-1, with TRBD2 matching over 14 bases. Germline loops: CDR1 SGHRS, CDR2 YFSETQ. CDR3 length equals 17 residues. The junction had 2 bases not matched to a gene; V was cut back by 3 bases and J by 0 bases. CDR3 DNA: TGCGCCAGCAGCTGGGGGACTAGCGGGAGCTCCTACAATGAGCAGTTCTTC. Protein: CASSWGTSGSSYNEQFF.

The chain links TRBV24-1 to TRBJ2-1, with 8 nucleotides matching TRBD2. The germline V gene has CDR1 KGHDR and CDR2 SFDVKD. The CDR3 covers 16 residues. V shed 4 bases and J 0 bases; nucleotides not matched to a gene: 4. CDR3 in DNA: TGTGCCACCAGTGACCCCAGCGGGAGCTCCTACAATGAGCAGTTCTTC. It translates to CATSDPSGSSYNEQFF.

This clonotype was observed many times. This chain connects TRBV12-3 or TRBV12-4 to TRBJ1-3; D unresolved. The CDR3 runs 14 residues. Trimming left V 7 bases short and J 0 bases short, with 10 bases between. CDR3 DNA: TGTGCCAGCATCGATGACAACTCTGGAAACACCATATATTTT. Encoded protein: CASIDDNSGNTIYF.

There are many counts of this clonotype. The V gene is TRBV6-2 or TRBV6-3, the J gene TRBJ2-7, with 8 bases aligning to TRBD2. CDR1 and CDR2 (germline): MNHEY, SVGEGT. J gave up 5 bases and V 0 bases, and 9 bases lay outside the gene matches. This CDR3 spans 16 amino acids. DNA for the CDR3: TGTGCCAGCAGTTACTCGAATCTTGGCGGGAGGCACGAGCAGTACTTC. Translating gives CASSYSNLGGRHEQYF.

This clonotype appeared a few times. The genes are TRBV13 and TRBJ2-1; D is ambiguous. This CDR3 contains 14 residues. The V and J ends lost 2 bases and 3 bases respectively, with 8 bases between them. From germline, CDR1 is PRHDT and CDR2 FYEKMQ (reference sequence). The CDR3 is CASSLWTLYNEQFF. The CDR3 region has the DNA TGTGCCAGCAGCTTATGGACCCTCTACAATGAGCAGTTCTTC.

The table lists this clonotype with many counts. This rearrangement joins TRBV5-1 to TRBJ2-3; perhaps TRBD2 as D (6 bases). V gave up 0 bases and J gave up 2 bases, with 10 bases separating them. This CDR3 has 15 residues. Germline CDR1 SGHRS, CDR2 YFSETQ. The CDR3: CASSLVRGTTDTQYF. The DNA for the CDR3 is TGCGCCAGCAGCTTGGTCCGCGGGACCACAGATACGCAGTATTTT.

This clonotype occurred many times. This chain joins TRBV27 and TRBJ2-1; the match to TRBD2 covers 8 bases. After removal of 7 bases from V and 0 bases from J, the junction contained 14 bases not matched to a gene. The CDR3 is made up of 18 amino acids. Germline CDR1 reads MNHEY; CDR2 reads SMNVEV (reference sequence). The CDR3 region is CASIPSVRGVSSYNEQFF. The CDR3 DNA follows: TGTGCCAGCATCCCCTCCGTGCGGGGGGTGAGCTCCTACAATGAGCAGTTCTTC.

This clonotype showed up many times. The rearrangement uses TRBV12-3 or TRBV12-4 and TRBJ1-3; D gene ambiguous. The ends were cut back, 6 bases at V and 2 bases at J, with 8 bases in the middle. This CDR3 has 13 amino acids. CDR3 sequence reads: CASREGTGNTIYF. Here the CDR3 DNA reads TGTGCCAGCAGGGAGGGAACTGGAAACACCATATATTTT.

V is TRBV2 and J is TRBJ2-7; 8 positions match TRBD1. This CDR3 has 12 residues. CDR1 is SNHLY, CDR2 FYNNEI, per germline. Trimming cost V 11 bases and J 2 bases; bases outside gene matches: 5. The DNA for the CDR3 is TGTGCCTCCCAGGGACAGGCCTACGAGCAGTACTTC. This sequence encodes CASQGQAYEQYF.

This clonotype was observed many times. The chain links TRBV30 to TRBJ2-2; D unclear. Trimming removed 0 bases from V and 6 bases from J, with 8 bases in between. The germline gives CDR1 GTSNPN, CDR2 SVGIG (reference sequence). This CDR3 comprises 13 residues. This chain's CDR3 is CAWSVWGPGELFF. In DNA form, the CDR3 reads TGTGCCTGGAGTGTTTGGGGTCCCGGGGAGCTGTTTTTT.

This clonotype was counted many times. The chain uses TRBV28 and TRBJ2-1; 12 positions match TRBD2. The germline gives CDR1 MDHEN, CDR2 SYDVKM. Trimming took 3 bases from V and 0 from J; bases not matched to a gene: 0. This CDR3 contains 16 residues. DNA of the CDR3: TGTGCCAGCAGTTTGACTAGCGGGGGCTCCTACAATGAGCAGTTCTTC. Translation gives CASSLTSGGSYNEQFF. Combining the CDR3 with reference TRBV28 and TRBJ2-1 gives the whole variable domain DVKVTQSSRYLVKRTGEKVFLECVQDMDHENMFWYRQDPGLGLRLIYFSYDVKMKEKGDIPEGYSVSREKKERFSLILESASTNQTSMYLCASSLTSGGSYNEQFFGPGTRLTVL.

This clonotype was detected only a few times. V and J are TRBV24-1 and TRBJ2-3; D gene unclear. The CDR3 has 12 amino acids. Germline V gene sequence: CDR1 KGHDR, CDR2 SFDVKD. V was cut by 4 bases and J by 6 bases, with 7 bases left in between. The CDR3 bases are TGTGCCACCAGTGAATCGGTGGATACGCAGTATTTT. The encoded protein is CATSESVDTQYF.

This clonotype turned up a few times. V usage is TRBV4-1 and J usage is TRBJ2-5, with D possibly being TRBD1 or TRBD2 (6 bases each). CDR3 length: 14 amino acids. V lost 1 base and J 4 bases, leaving 10 bases between the germline ends. Per germline, CDR1 MGHRA and CDR2 YSYEKL. CDR3 in amino acids: CASSQGGARETQYF. CDR3 DNA: TGCGCCAGCAGCCAAGGGGGGGCCCGAGAGACCCAGTACTTC.

This clonotype was recorded at least ten times. This chain uses TRBV13 with TRBJ2-7; 10 bases align to TRBD2. This CDR3 region has 14 residues. V was pared by 5 bases and J by 6 bases, with 7 bases of the junction left unmatched. Germline CDR1 PRHDT, CDR2 FYEKMQ (reference sequence). The CDR3 here is CASSHSGRTGEQYF. The DNA for the CDR3 is TGTGCCAGCAGCCATAGCGGGAGGACCGGCGAGCAGTACTTC.

This clonotype has a count of ten or more. The CDR3 sequence is CASSPRGFQETQYF. For the CDR3, the DNA is TGTGCCAGCAGCCCTCGGGGGTTCCAAGAGACCCAGTACTTC. The V call is TRBV7-9, the J call TRBJ2-5; perhaps TRBD2 as D (6 bases). V lost 5 bases and J 1 base, leaving 11 bases between the germline ends. The CDR3 consists of 14 residues. Germline CDR1 SEHNR, CDR2 FQNEAQ (reference sequence). Full variable domain (missing parts from reference TRBV7-9 and TRBJ2-5): DTGVSQNPRHKITKRGQNVTFRCDPISEHNRLYWYRQTLGQGPEFLTYFQNEAQLEKSRLLSDRFSAERPKGSFSTLEIQRTEQGDSAMYLCASSPRGFQETQYFGPGTRLLVL.

This clonotype was counted many times. The V and J genes are TRBV7-2 and TRBJ1-2; no clear D gene. The germline gives CDR1 SGHTA, CDR2 FQGNSA. The V gene lost 2 bases and the J gene lost 3 bases, with 16 bases spanning the gap. The CDR3 spans 16 residues. The DNA for the CDR3 is TGTGCCAGCAGCTTAAGCCGGGTCAGAGAGGACTATGGCTACACCTTC. Its protein is CASSLSRVREDYGYTF.

This clonotype has a count of ten or more. The rearrangement links TRBV5-1 to TRBJ2-1, with D maybe TRBD2 (6 bases). The V end lost 4 bases, the J end lost 2 bases, and 10 bases lay between the germline ends. This CDR3 comprises 14 residues. The germline CDR1 and CDR2 sequences are SGHRS and YFSETQ. The CDR3 DNA follows: TGCGCCAGCAGCCGTTCGGGAGCCTACAATGAGCAGTTCTTC. Translation: CASSRSGAYNEQFF.

This clonotype was observed at least ten times. The chain combines TRBV20-1 with TRBJ2-3; D is possibly TRBD2 (6 bases). The CDR3 extends over 16 amino acids. V lost 0 bases and J 1 base, leaving 14 bases between the germline ends. Germline CDR1 reads DFQATT; CDR2 reads SNEGSKA (reference sequence). CDR3 region: CSARDHGSGRTDTQYF. The CDR3 region has the DNA TGCAGTGCTAGAGACCACGGTAGCGGACGCACAGATACGCAGTATTTT.

This clonotype was recorded a few times. The chain is built from TRBV2 and TRBJ2-1, with 7 positions matching TRBD1. Germline loops: CDR1 SNHLY, CDR2 FYNNEI. After removal of 9 bases from V and 12 bases from J, the junction contained 11 bases not matched to a gene. The CDR3 loop spans 12 amino acids. This chain's CDR3 is CARSGGRTGQFF. CDR3 coding DNA: TGTGCCAGGTCAGGGGGTCGTACGGGGCAGTTCTTC.

The V gene is TRBV7-3, the J gene TRBJ2-2, with TRBD2 as a possible D gene (6 bases). The CDR3 runs to 11 residues. CDR1 is SGHTA and CDR2 is FQGTGA in the germline V gene. The V and J ends lost 6 bases and 8 bases respectively, with 7 bases between them. In DNA form, the CDR3 reads TGTGCCAGCAGGGGGGGTGGGGAGCTGTTTTTT. It codes for CASRGGGELFF.

Many counts were recorded for this clonotype. This chain uses TRBV20-1 with TRBJ1-1; 7 nucleotides line up with TRBD1. V gave up 6 bases and J gave up 0 bases; unmatched junction bases: 4. Germline V gene lookup returns CDR1 DFQATT and CDR2 SNEGSKA (reference sequence). The length of the CDR3 is 13 residues. The CDR3 here is CSALGQLNTEAFF. CDR3 DNA sequence: TGCAGTGCCTTGGGACAGTTGAACACTGAAGCTTTCTTT.

This clonotype was counted at least ten times. The J gene is TRBJ2-7, the V gene TRBV12-3 or TRBV12-4; D gene unclear. Trimming cost V 3 bases and J 4 bases, with 13 bases left between them. The CDR3 has 14 residues. The CDR3 DNA is TGTGCCAGCAGTTTTGGGATCTCCAAATACGAGCAGTACTTC. It yields the protein CASSFGISKYEQYF.